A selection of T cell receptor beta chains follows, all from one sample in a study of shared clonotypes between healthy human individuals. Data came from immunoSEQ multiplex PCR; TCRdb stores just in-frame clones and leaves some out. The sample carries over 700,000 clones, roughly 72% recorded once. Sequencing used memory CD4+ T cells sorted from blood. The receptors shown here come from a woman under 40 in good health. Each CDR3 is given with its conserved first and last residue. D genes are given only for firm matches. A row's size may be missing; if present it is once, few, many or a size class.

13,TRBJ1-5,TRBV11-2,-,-,TGTGCCAGCAGCTTTTCACCGGAGCAGCCCCAGCATTTT,CASSFSPEQPQHF
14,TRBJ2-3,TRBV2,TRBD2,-,TGTGCCAGCAGTGAGCTAGCGGGCACAGATACGCAGTATTTT,CASSELAGTDTQYF
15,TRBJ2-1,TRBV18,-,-,TGTGCCAGCTCACCATCCCGGGACCAGGACCATGAGCAGTTCTTC,CASSPSRDQDHEQFF
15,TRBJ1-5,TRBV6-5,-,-,TGTGCCAGCACCCGGGGGAGGGGCAGCAATCAGCCCCAGCATTTT,CASTRGRGSNQPQHF
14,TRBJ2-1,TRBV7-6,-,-,TGTGCCAGCAGCTTAGTCGTCGCGTGGGATGAGCAGTTCTTC,CASSLVVAWDEQFF
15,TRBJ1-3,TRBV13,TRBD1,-,TGTGCCAGCAGCTACCGGGGACAGGGGGTAAGGACCATATATTTT,CASSYRGQGVRTIYF
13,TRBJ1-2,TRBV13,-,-,TGTGCCAGCAGCCCCGGGGGAGGCTATGGCTACACCTTC,CASSPGGGYGYTF
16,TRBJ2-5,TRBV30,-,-,TGTGCCTGGAGTGCTAAACAGGGACGAGGTCAAGAGACCCAGTACTTC,CAWSAKQGRGQETQYF
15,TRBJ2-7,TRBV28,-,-,TGTGCCAGCAGTTTTCAGGGGCAGCCCTCCTACGAGCAGTACTTC,CASSFQGQPSYEQYF
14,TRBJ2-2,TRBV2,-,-,TGTGCCAGCAGCCAACAGGCGAACACCGGGGAGCTGTTTTTT,CASSQQANTGELFF
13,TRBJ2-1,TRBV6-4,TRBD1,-,TGTGCCAGCAGTCGGACAGGGCGCAATGAGCAGTTCTTC,CASSRTGRNEQFF
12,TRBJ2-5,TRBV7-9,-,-,TGTGCCAGCAGTCTAGCGCTTGAGACCCAGTACTTC,CASSLALETQYF
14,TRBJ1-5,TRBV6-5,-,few,TGTGCCAGCAGTCAACAGGGTGGGGGACAGCCCCAGCATTTT,CASSQQGGGQPQHF
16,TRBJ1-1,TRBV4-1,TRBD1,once,TGCGCCAGCAGCTTATGGACAGGGGGAGGGGGCACTGAAGCTTTCTTT,CASSLWTGGGGTEAFF
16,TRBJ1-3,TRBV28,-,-,TGTGCCAGCAGTTTGGGGGTCAGGTTCTCTGGAAACACCATATATTTT,CASSLGVRFSGNTIYF
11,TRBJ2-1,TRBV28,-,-,TGTGCCAGCGCTGGGAATAATGAGCAGTTCTTC,CASAGNNEQFF
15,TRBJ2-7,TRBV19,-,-,TGTGCCAGTAGTATAGATTCAGGGGTCCTCTACGAGCAGTACTTC,CASSIDSGVLYEQYF
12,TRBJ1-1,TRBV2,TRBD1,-,TGTGCCAGCAGTTCGCAGGGGGTCGAAGCTTTCTTT,CASSSQGVEAFF
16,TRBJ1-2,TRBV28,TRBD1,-,TGTGCCAGCAGTTCCATTCCCCTGGACAGGGACTATGGCTACACCTTC,CASSSIPLDRDYGYTF
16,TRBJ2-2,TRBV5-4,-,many,TGTGCCAGCAGCTTGGGGCGGGGTACGAACACCGGGGAGCTGTTTTTT,CASSLGRGTNTGELFF
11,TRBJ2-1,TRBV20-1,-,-,TGCAGTGCTGGGCGTGGGAACGGACAGTTCTTC,CSAGRGNGQFF
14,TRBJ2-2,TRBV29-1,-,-,TGCAGCGTTGAGCACACACACAACACCGGGGAGCTGTTTTTT,CSVEHTHNTGELFF
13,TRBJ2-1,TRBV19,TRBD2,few,TGTGCCAGTGTTAGCGGGAGTAACGATGAGCAGTTCTTC,CASVSGSNDEQFF
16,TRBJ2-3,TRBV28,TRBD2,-,TGTGCCAGCAGTTTATACCTAGCGGGAGTAGAAGATACGCAGTATTTT,CASSLYLAGVEDTQYF
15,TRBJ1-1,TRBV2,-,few,TGTGCCAGCAACCCTAACACAGGGCGGGCCACTGAAGCTTTCTTT,CASNPNTGRATEAFF
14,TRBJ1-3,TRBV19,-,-,TGTGCCAGTAGTTTCGGGACTGGTGGAAACACCATATATTTT,CASSFGTGGNTIYF
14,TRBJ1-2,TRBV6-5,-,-,TGTGCCAGCATCAGAGAGGTCAGCGACTATGGCTACACCTTC,CASIREVSDYGYTF
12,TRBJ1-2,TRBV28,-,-,TGTGCCAGCAGCGTCAGTCAACGTGGCTACACCTTC,CASSVSQRGYTF